The clone carrying this TCR beta chain was recorded many times. Antigen specificity is unknown. Stated time point: healthy volunteer bleed at 6 weeks. The study extracted total RNA from unfractionated whole blood. This entry belongs to a study of human T cells and chemical hapten exposure. The library tagged individual cDNA molecules with unique molecular identifiers. Original analysis: Across samples, TCR counts had a median of roughly 91,000 and ranged from about 23,224 to 690,600. From the RACE reads, TCRdb called clonotypes with MiXCR, one entry per CDR3 protein. For this entry, the V and J calls and clone size follow TCRdb and not the study's own pipeline. The profile covers 70,000 to 95,000 distinct CDR3 sequences, with 8.5% to 10% appearing a single time and 1.5% to 2% taken by the ten largest. The study, taken as a whole, reports: Sensitizing to DPC left TCRs with a frequency above 1 in 1000 unaltered.

The sample consisted of whole blood. This receptor was identified in a female donor in good health. Some clones in this sample may be carry-over from other donors' samples.

CDR3 DNA: TGTGCCAGCAGTGAATCAGGTTGGGGTCAGCCCCAGCATTTT. It yields the protein CASSESGWGQPQHF. The chain employs TRBV25-1 and TRBJ1-5, with D uncertain. Germline CDR1 reads MGHDK; CDR2 reads SYGVNS. Trimming left V 1 base short and J 6 bases short, with 10 bases between. The CDR3 is 14 residues long.